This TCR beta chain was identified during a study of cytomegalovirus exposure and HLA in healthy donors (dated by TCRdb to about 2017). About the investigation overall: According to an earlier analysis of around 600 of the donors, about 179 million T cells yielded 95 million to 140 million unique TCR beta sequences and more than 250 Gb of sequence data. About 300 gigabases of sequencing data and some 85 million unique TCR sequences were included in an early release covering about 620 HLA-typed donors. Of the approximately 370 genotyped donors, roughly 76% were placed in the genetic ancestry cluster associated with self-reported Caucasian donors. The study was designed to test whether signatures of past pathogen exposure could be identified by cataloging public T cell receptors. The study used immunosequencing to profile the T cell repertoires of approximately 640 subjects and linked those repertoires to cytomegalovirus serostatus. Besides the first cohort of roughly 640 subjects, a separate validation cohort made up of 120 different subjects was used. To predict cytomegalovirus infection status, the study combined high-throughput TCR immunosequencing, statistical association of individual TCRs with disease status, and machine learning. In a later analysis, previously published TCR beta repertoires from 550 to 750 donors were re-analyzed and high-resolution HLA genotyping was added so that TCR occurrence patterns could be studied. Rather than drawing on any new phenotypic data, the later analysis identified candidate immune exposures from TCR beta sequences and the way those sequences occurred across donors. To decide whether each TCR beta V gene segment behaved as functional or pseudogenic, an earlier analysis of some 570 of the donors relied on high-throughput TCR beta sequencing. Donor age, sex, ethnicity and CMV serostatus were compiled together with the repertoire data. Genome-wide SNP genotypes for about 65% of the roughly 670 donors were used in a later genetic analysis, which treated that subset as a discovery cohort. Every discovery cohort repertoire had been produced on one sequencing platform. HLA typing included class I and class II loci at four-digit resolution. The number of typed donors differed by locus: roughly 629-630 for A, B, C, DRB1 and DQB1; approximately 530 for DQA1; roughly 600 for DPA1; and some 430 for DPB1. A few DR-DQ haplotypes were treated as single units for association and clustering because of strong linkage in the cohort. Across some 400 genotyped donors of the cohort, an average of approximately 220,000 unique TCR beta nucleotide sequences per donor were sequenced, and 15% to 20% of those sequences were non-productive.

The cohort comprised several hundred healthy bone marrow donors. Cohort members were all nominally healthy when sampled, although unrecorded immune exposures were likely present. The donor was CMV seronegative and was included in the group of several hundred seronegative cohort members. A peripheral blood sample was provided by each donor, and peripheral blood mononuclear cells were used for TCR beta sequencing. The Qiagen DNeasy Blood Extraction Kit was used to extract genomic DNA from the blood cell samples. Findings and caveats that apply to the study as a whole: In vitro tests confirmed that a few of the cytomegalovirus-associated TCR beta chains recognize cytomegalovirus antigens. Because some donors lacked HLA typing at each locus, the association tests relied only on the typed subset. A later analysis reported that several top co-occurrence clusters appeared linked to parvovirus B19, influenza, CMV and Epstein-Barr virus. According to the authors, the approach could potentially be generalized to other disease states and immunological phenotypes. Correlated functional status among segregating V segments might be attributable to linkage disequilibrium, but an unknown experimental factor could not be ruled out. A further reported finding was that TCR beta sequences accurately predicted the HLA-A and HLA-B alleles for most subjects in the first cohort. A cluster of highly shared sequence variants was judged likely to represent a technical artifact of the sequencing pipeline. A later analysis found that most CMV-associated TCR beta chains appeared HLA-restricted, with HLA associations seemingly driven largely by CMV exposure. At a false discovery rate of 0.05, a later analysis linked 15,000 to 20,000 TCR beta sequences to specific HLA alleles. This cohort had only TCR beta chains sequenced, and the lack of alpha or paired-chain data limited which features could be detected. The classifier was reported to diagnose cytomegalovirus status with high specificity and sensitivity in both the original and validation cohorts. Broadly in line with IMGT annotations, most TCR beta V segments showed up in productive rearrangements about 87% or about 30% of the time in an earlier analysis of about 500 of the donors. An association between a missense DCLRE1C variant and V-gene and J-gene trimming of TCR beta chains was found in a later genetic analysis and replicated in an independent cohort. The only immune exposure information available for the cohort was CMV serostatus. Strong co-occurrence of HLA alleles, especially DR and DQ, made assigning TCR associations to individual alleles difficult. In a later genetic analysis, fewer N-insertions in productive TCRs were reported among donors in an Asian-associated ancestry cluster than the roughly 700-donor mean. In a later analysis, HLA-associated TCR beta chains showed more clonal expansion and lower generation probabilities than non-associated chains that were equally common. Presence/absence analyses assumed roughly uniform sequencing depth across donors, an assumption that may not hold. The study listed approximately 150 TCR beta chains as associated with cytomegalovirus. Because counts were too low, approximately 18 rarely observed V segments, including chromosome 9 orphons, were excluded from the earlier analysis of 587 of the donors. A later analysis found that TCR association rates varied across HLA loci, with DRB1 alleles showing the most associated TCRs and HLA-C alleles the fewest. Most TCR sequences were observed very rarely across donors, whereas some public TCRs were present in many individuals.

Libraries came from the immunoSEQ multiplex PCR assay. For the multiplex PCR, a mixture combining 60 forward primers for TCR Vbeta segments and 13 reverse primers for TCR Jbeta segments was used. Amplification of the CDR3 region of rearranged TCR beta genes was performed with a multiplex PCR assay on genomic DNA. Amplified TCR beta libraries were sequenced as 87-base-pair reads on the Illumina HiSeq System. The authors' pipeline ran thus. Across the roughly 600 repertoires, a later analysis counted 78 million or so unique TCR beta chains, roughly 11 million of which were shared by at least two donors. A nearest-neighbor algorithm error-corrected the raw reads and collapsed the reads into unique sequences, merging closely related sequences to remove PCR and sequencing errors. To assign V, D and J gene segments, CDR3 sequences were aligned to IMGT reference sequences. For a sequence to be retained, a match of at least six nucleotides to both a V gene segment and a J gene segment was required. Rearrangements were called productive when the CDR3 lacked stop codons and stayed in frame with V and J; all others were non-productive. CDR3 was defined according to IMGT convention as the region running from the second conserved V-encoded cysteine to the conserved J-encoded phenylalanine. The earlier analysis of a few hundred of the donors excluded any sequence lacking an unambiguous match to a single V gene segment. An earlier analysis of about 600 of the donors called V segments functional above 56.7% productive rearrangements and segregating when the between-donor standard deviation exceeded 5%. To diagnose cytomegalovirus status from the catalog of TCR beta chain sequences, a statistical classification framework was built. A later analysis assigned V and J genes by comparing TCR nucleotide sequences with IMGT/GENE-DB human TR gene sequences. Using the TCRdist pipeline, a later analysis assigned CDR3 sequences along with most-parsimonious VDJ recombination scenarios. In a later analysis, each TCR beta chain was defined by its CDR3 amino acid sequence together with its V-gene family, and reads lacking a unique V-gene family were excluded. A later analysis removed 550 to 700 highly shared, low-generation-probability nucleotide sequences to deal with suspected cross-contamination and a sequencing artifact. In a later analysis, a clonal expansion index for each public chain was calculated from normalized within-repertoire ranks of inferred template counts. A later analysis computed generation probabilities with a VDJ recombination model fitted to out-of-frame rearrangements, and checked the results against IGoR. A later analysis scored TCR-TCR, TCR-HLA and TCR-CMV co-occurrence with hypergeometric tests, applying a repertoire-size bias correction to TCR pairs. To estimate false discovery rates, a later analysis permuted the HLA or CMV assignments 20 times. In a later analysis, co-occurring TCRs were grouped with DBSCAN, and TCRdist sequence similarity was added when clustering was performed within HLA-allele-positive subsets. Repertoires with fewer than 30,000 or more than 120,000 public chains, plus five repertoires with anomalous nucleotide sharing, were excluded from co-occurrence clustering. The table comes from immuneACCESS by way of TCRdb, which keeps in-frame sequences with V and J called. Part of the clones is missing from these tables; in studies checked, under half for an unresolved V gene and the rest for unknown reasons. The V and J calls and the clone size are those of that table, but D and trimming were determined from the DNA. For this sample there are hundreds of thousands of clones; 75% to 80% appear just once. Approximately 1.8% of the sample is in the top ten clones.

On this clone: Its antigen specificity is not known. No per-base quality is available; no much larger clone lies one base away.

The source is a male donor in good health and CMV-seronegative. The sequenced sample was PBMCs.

The CDR3 protein is CASTEYLGNEQFF. The base sequence is TGTGCCAGCACCGAATACCTAGGCAATGAGCAGTTCTTC. The chain links TRBV25-1 with TRBJ2-1; the D gene identity is not certain. From the cysteine up to the phenylalanine, the CDR3 has a length of 13 residues. Of the read, only the CDR3 DNA is kept; its 39 bases are in frame from base 1. Looking up the germline V gene yields CDR1 MGHDK and CDR2 SYGVNS. The junction shows trimming of 7 bases on V and 6 bases on J, plus 13 bases between the germline ends.